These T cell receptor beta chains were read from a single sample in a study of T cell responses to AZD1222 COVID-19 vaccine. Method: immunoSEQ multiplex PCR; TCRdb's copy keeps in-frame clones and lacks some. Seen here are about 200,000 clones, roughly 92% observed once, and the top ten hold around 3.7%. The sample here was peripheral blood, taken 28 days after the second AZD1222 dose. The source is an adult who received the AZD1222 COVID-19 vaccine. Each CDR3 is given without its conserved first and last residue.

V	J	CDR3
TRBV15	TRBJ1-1	ATSRLVNTEAF
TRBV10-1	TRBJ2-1	ASSLDRAPNEQF
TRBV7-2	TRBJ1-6	ASSALQGDRSPLH
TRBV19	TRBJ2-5	ASSSGQGAFETQY
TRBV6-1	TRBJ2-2	ASSEGTGELF
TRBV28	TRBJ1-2	ASSFVTGPYGYT
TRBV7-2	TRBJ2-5	ASSVGQGGETQY
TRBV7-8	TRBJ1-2	ASSLAGIAGNVGDYT
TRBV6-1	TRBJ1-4	ASSETGEKLF
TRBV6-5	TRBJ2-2	ASSYSMFGELF
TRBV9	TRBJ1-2	ASSGEKGPGYGYT
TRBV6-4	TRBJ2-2	ASSQEEGGELF
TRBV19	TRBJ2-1	ASNAGEKGNEQF
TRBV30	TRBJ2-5	AWSVRRGETQY
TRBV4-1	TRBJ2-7	ASSQDMGPGQGAVEQY
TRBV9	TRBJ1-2	ASSEIGNSYGYT
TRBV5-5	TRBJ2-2	ASSLVSGVNTGELF
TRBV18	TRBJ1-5	ANSPGSGALGQPQH
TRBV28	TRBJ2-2	ASSFLPSGSGGELF
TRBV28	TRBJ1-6	ASSLRSGVGNSPLH
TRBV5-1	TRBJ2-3	ASSLAAGASTDTQY
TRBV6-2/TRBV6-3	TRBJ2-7	ASSYPDSSGEQY
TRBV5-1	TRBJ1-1	ASSQKAFNTEAF
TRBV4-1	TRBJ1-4	ASSPPGTETNEKLF
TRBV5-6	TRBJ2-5	ASSFRRLGQETQY
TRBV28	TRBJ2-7	ASNPPGLSSYEQY
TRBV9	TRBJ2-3	ASSVGSGQNTDTQY
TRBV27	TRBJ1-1	ASRSDRAKMNTEAF
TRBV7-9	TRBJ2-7	ASSSDRGNYEQY
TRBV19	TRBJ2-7	ASSIGTGGVGEQY
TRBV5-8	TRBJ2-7	ASSLQFRGHEQY
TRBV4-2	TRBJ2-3	ASSQFSGSTYTQY
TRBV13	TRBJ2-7	ASSLRQRYEQY
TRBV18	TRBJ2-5	ASSPGETQY
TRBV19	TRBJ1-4	ASSKGNREKLF
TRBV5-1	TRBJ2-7	ASSLTGTGSYEQY
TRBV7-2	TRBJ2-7	ASSLELDRREQY
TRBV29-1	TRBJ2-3	SVHSGTDTQY
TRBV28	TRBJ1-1	ASRMYPDRLNTEAF
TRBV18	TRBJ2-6	ASSPLSGANVLT
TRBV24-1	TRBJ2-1	ATCRDNEQF
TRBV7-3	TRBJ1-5	ASSSWVFYSNQPQH
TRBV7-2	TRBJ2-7	ASSLRGQREFVGEQY
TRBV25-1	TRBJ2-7	ASGGGRKVYEQY
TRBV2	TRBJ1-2	ASSDEGSHGYT
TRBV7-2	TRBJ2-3	ASSLVSSTDTQY
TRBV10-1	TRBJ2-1	ASSRLAGGNEQF
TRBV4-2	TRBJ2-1	ASSQDVSLWQF
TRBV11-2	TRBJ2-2	ASSLDQFVGGELF
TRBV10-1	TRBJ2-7	ASRAQDPYEQY
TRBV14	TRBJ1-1	ASSPGLGRHTEAF
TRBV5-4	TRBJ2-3	ASSLAGRGTSNTQY
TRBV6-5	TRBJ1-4	ASSRTVSEKLF
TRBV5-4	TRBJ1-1	ASSDKVNTEAF